Listed here are 26 T cell receptor beta chains from one sample, sequenced in a study of immune evolution from preneoplasia to lung adenocarcinoma. The protocol was immunoSEQ multiplex PCR, while the TCRdb copy is restricted to in-frame clones and leaves out a portion. The table shows around 4,700 clones, with under 80% occurring only once. The material sequenced was FFPE adjacent normal lung tissue. These receptors were taken from a person between 60 and 80 years old with lung adenocarcinoma.

Written as DNA, the CDR3 is TGTGCCAGCATACGCTCCTACGAGCAGTACTTC. The encoded protein is CASIRSYEQYF. The chain links TRBV7-3 to TRBJ2-7; D gene uncertain. This CDR3 is built from 11 residues. V lost 7 bases and J lost 0, with 4 bases in between. Per the germline V gene, CDR1 is SGHTA and CDR2 is FQGTGA.

The chain links TRBV7-6 to TRBJ2-5; D may be TRBD2 (5 bases). Germline CDR1 SGHVS, CDR2 FNYEAQ. The length of the CDR3 is 15 residues. Trimming pared 0 bases from V and 2 bases from J, leaving 10 bases between. The CDR3 sequence: CASSLARVNQETQYF. The CDR3 DNA follows: TGTGCCAGCAGCTTAGCGCGGGTCAATCAAGAGACCCAGTACTTC. Using reference TRBV7-6 and TRBJ2-5 for the parts outside the CDR3, the full variable domain is GAGVSQSPRYKVTKRGQDVALRCDPISGHVSLYWYRQALGQGPEFLTYFNYEAQQDKSGLPNDRFSAERPEGSISTLTIQRTEQRDSAMYRCASSLARVNQETQYFGPGTRLLVL.

This clone showed up just once. This rearrangement joins TRBV7-9 to TRBJ2-3, with D hard to call. The V and J ends lost 4 bases and 6 bases respectively, with 17 bases between them. CDR1 is SEHNR, CDR2 FQNEAQ, per germline (reference sequence). The CDR3 consists of 15 residues. The CDR3 bases are TGTGCCAGCAGCTCCTCTGGGCCTCCAGATGATACGCAGTATTTT. Protein sequence: CASSSSGPPDDTQYF.

This rearrangement joins TRBV2 to TRBJ2-1; a weak D match, TRBD2 (6 bases). Germline assignment: CDR1 SNHLY and CDR2 FYNNEI. V lost 7 bases and J 4 bases, leaving 11 bases between the germline ends. The CDR3 runs 13 residues. In DNA form, the CDR3 reads TGTGCCAGCATCCAGCGGGCTTACAATGAGCAGTTCTTC. It yields the protein CASIQRAYNEQFF. Full variable domain (outside the CDR3, taken from reference TRBV2 and TRBJ2-1): EPEVTQTPSHQVTQMGQEVILRCVPISNHLYFYWYRQILGQKVEFLVSFYNNEISEKSEIFDDQFSVERPDGSNFTLKIRSTKLEDSAMYFCASIQRAYNEQFFGPGTRLTVL.

The chain employs TRBV4-2 and TRBJ1-3; 9 bases are a match to TRBD1. With 1 base clipped from V and 1 base from J, the junction kept 2 bases outside the gene matches. Germline-derived CDR1 and CDR2 are LGHNA and YNFKEQ. CDR3 length equals 16 residues. The CDR3 DNA reads as TGTGCCAGCAGCCAAGGGACAGGGGCTTCTGGAAACACCATATATTTT. It translates to CASSQGTGASGNTIYF.

A remark on this clone: One end of the junction does not line up with germline, which may come from a read error. V gene TRBV7-8 combines with J gene TRBJ2-7; 8 bases are a match to TRBD2. This CDR3 is 15 amino acids long. Germline V CDR1 and CDR2: SGHVS, FQNEAQ. The DNA of the CDR3 is TGTGCCAGCACCTTACTAGCGGCCAAATCCGGGGAGCAGTACTTC. Encoded protein: CASTLLAAKSGEQYF.

Judged by abundance, this clone is large (0.1 to 1%). The chain couples TRBV30 to TRBJ2-2, with D perhaps matching TRBD2 (6 bases). Between the trimmed V and J ends, which lost 7 bases and 3 bases, there was a span of 18 bases. The CDR3 is 15 amino acids. The germline V gene encodes CDR1 GTSNPN and CDR2 SVGIG (reference sequence). CDR3: CASLGGPGDTGELFF. The CDR3 DNA sequence: TGTGCCTCTCTGGGGGGTCCCGGGGACACCGGGGAGCTGTTTTTT.

This clone has just one count. V gene TRBV11-3 combines with J gene TRBJ1-1, with D uncertain. Between the trimmed V and J ends, which lost 5 bases and 5 bases, there was a span of 9 bases. The CDR3 loop spans 12 amino acids. Per the germline V gene, CDR1 is SGHNT and CDR2 is YENEEA. The CDR3 DNA reads as TGTGCCAGCAGCGTTGGCCGGACTGAAGCTTTCTTT. This gives the protein CASSVGRTEAFF.

This clone was picked up one time. The J gene is TRBJ1-4, the V gene TRBV10-2; D ambiguous. The V and J ends lost 5 bases and 2 bases respectively, with 9 bases between them. This CDR3 has 14 amino acids. The germline V gene has CDR1 WSHSY and CDR2 SAAADI. This CDR3 is CASSPGHTNEKLFF. The DNA of the CDR3 is TGCGCCAGCAGTCCGGGTCACACTAATGAAAAACTGTTTTTT.

The sample holds a few counts of this clone. The chain combines TRBV6-1 with TRBJ2-7; D unresolved. Trimming cost V 6 bases and J 3 bases, with 9 bases left between them. The CDR3 length is 12 residues. Germline V gene lookup returns CDR1 MNHNS and CDR2 SASEGT. The CDR3 bases are TGTGCCAGCAGAGTGCTGAACTACGAGCAGTACTTC. Its protein product is CASRVLNYEQYF.

Points on this clone: The germline gene is not matched at one end of the junction; a read error may be the cause. The chain links TRBV4-2 to TRBJ1-2, with 7 nucleotides matching TRBD1. The CDR3 is 16 amino acids. In germline, CDR1 is LGHNA, CDR2 YNFKEQ. The DNA for the CDR3 is TGTGCCAGCAGCGAAGAGGGACAGCCCGATAACTATGGCTACACCTTC. It codes for CASSEEGQPDNYGYTF.

The genes are TRBV11-1 and TRBJ2-3; D gene unclear. This CDR3 comprises 15 residues. V shed 5 bases and J shed 1 base, with 13 bases lying between them. Germline V CDR1 and CDR2: SGHAT, FQDESV (reference sequence). The CDR3 loop is CASSIDTYGTDTQYF. CDR3 in DNA: TGTGCCAGCAGCATCGACACTTACGGCACAGATACGCAGTATTTT.

The rearrangement joins TRBV30 to TRBJ1-2; D might be TRBD1 (6 bases). V was cut by 8 bases and J by 1 base, with 14 bases left in between. The length of the CDR3 is 13 residues. Germline V CDR1 and CDR2: GTSNPN, SVGIG (reference sequence). CDR3 loop: CARSGTSNYGYTF. The CDR3 DNA reads TGTGCCCGATCCGGGACAAGTAACTATGGCTACACCTTC.

This chain joins TRBV28 and TRBJ1-1; D remains unclear. V gave up 5 bases and J gave up 6 bases, with 16 bases separating them. Germline V gene data show CDR1 as MDHEN and CDR2 as SYDVKM. The CDR3 length is 14 residues. The DNA for the CDR3 is TGTGCCAGCAGTACCGGACGAGCCCTGGCTGAAGCTTTCTTT. Amino acids: CASSTGRALAEAFF.

J is TRBJ2-5 and V is TRBV6-6; D unresolved. The end of the DNA is better explained by TRBJ2-7, so the J call may be wrong. This CDR3 comprises 13 residues. The germline CDR1 and CDR2 sequences are MNHNY and SVGAGI (reference sequence). In nucleotides, the CDR3 is TGTGCCAGCAGTTACGCTGAAACCTACGAGCAGTACTTC. It is translated as CASSYAETYEQYF.

The rearrangement links TRBV15 to TRBJ1-4, with D tentatively TRBD1 (5 bases). Germline CDR1 LNHNV, CDR2 YYDKDF (reference sequence). Trimming stripped 0 bases from V and 5 bases from J, with 19 bases between. CDR3 size: 18 residues. The CDR3 DNA reads as TGTGCCACCAGCAGAGATCTCTGGTTAGAGGGGTCGAATGAAAAACTGTTTTTT. Translated, it gives CATSRDLWLEGSNEKLFF. Variable domain in full (rest from reference TRBV15 and TRBJ1-4): DAMVIQNPRYQVTQFGKPVTLSCSQTLNHNVMYWYQQKSSQAPKLLFHYYDKDFNNEADTPDNFQSRRPNTSFCFLDIRSPGLGDTAMYLCATSRDLWLEGSNEKLFFGSGTQLSVL.

The genes are TRBV29-1 and TRBJ2-2; the D is unclear. CDR1 and CDR2 (germline): SQVTM, ANQGSEA. There are 12 residues in the CDR3. The V gene lost 5 bases and the J gene lost 6 bases, with 10 bases spanning the gap. CDR3 residues: CSVSRSPGELFF. The DNA for the CDR3 is TGCAGCGTTAGTCGCTCCCCCGGGGAGCTGTTTTTT.

In its sample, this clone was seen once. The rearrangement joins TRBV6-1 to TRBJ1-5; D unclear. CDR1 and CDR2 (germline): MNHNS, SASEGT. The germline V and J ends were trimmed by 3 bases and 1 base, with 7 bases remaining between them. This CDR3 region has 14 residues. The CDR3 protein is CASSEILSNQPQHF. The CDR3 DNA follows: TGTGCCAGCAGTGAGATCCTAAGCAATCAGCCCCAGCATTTT.

This clone was observed a handful of times. The chain links TRBV29-1 to TRBJ2-3; 12 nucleotides agree with TRBD2. Looked up from germline, CDR1 is SQVTM and CDR2 is ANQGSEA. After removal of 6 bases from V and 3 bases from J, the junction contained 4 bases not matched to a gene. This CDR3 spans 14 amino acids. The CDR3 coding sequence is TGCAGCGTGTTCCTAGCGGGAGGGACAGATACGCAGTATTTT. This sequence encodes CSVFLAGGTDTQYF.

This chain joins TRBV5-6 and TRBJ2-3; 7 bases line up with TRBD2. The germline V gene encodes CDR1 SGHDT and CDR2 YYEEEE. The CDR3 has 15 amino acids. The V gene end was trimmed by 2 bases and the J gene end by 1 base; junction bases not matched to a gene: 4. Written as DNA, the CDR3 is TGTGCCAGCAGCTTCGGGACTATGCGCACAGATACGCAGTATTTT. Protein sequence: CASSFGTMRTDTQYF.

This chain uses TRBV5-1 with TRBJ2-3; 7 bases align to TRBD2. CDR1 and CDR2 (germline): SGHRS, YFSETQ. The length of the CDR3 is 20 residues. The trim removed 4 bases at V and 0 bases at J, leaving 20 bases unmatched. The CDR3 DNA reads as TGCGCCAGCAGCCCGCGGCCGGGCGGGAGCGTCCCTCAGAGCACAGATACGCAGTATTTT. Amino acid sequence: CASSPRPGGSVPQSTDTQYF.

This clone was seen only a few times. At one of its ends the junction is not consistent with the germline gene, which may arise from a read error. This rearrangement joins TRBV7-7 to TRBJ2-7; 9 bases align to TRBD1. This CDR3 has 13 residues. Germline CDR1 reads SSHAT; CDR2 reads FNYEAQ (reference sequence). The CDR3: CASSSGQGLEQYF. DNA of the CDR3: TGTGCTAGCAGCTCGGGACAGGGTCTCGAGCAGTACTTC.

The genes are TRBV5-5 and TRBJ2-5; D not certain. This CDR3 contains 13 residues. V gave up 4 bases and J gave up 5 bases, with 12 bases separating them. The germline V gene has CDR1 SGHKS and CDR2 YYEKEE (reference sequence). The CDR3, as DNA: TGTGCCAGCAGCCCAGACGAGGTGGAGACCCAGTACTTC. Encoded protein: CASSPDEVETQYF.

In this sample, this clone turned up a few times. The V gene is TRBV28, the J gene TRBJ2-7, with unresolved D. The CDR3 runs to 12 residues. V was pared by 2 bases and J by 6 bases, with 8 bases between. CDR1 is MDHEN and CDR2 is SYDVKM in the germline V gene. CDR3 nucleotide sequence: TGTGCCAGCAGTTTAATCGGCCTCGAGCAGTACTTC. Protein sequence: CASSLIGLEQYF.

The chain is built from TRBV30 and TRBJ1-5; D is uncertain. CDR1 is GTSNPN and CDR2 is SVGIG in the germline V gene (reference sequence). V lost 1 base to trimming and J lost 7 bases, with 14 bases between them. CDR3 length equals 14 residues. CDR3 bases: TGTGCCTGGAGTGAGGTTCGAACTGGGCAGCCCCAGCATTTT. It specifies CAWSEVRTGQPQHF.

This clone was detected only once. The genes are TRBV30 and TRBJ1-2; 9 nucleotides line up with TRBD1. This CDR3 contains 17 residues. With V trimmed by 3 bases and J by 3 bases, 14 bases remained unmatched. Germline V gene sequence: CDR1 GTSNPN, CDR2 SVGIG (reference sequence). The CDR3 protein is CAWRPPRDRELDYGYTF. The CDR3 bases are TGTGCCTGGAGACCCCCTCGGGACAGGGAGTTGGACTATGGCTACACCTTC.